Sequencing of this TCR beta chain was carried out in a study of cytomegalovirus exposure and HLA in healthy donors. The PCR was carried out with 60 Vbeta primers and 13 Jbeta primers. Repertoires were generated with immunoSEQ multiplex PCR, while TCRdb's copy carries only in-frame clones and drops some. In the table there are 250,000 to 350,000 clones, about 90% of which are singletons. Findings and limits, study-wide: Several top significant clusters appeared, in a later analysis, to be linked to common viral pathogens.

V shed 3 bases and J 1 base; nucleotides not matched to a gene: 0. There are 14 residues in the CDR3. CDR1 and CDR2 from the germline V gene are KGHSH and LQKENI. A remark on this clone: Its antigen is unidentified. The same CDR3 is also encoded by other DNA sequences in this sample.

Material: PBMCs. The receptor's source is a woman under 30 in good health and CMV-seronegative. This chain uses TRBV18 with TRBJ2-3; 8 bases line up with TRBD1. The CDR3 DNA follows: TGTGCCAGCTCACCGGGACAGGGCACAGATACGCAGTATTTT. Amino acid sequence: CASSPGQGTDTQYF.